This paragraph reports one T cell receptor (beta chain). These data are taken from a study of blood T cell repertoires in COVID-19. Here immunoSEQ multiplex PCR was the method, and the copy in TCRdb shows in-frame clones only, minus some. The repertoire holds under 500,000 clones, with about 89% as singletons. The clonotype was recovered from a woman aged 25 to 39 with acute or convalescent COVID-19. What was sequenced was peripheral blood.

CDR3 coding DNA: TGTGCCAGCAGTCCCGACAGGGGCACTGAAGCTTTCTTT. It translates to CASSPDRGTEAFF. This chain links TRBV5-5 with TRBJ1-1; 8 positions agree with TRBD1. This CDR3 has 13 amino acids. J lost 4 bases, V lost 5 bases, and 4 bases had no gene match. The germline V gene encodes CDR1 SGHKS and CDR2 YYEKEE (reference sequence).